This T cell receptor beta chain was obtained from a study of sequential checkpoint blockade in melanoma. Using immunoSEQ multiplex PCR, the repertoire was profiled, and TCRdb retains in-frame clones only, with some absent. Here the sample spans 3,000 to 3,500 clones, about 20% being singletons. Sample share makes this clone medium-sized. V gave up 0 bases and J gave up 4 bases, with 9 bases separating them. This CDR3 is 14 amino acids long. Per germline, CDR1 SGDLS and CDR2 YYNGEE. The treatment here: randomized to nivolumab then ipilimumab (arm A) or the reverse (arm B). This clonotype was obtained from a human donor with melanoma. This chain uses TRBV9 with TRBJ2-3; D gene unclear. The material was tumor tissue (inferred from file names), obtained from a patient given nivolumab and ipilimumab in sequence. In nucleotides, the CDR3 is TGTGCCAGCAGCGTAGGCGTATCGGCAGATACGCAGTATTTT. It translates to CASSVGVSADTQYF.